This is a list of T cell receptor beta chains from one sample in a study of PD-1 blockade in classical Hodgkin lymphoma. The data were produced by immunoSEQ multiplex PCR, yet TCRdb's version contains in-frame clones alone and is incomplete. The sample consists of about 43,000 clones, roughly 73% of them appearing once. This specimen consisted of peripheral blood mononuclear cells (PBMCs), obtained at baseline. All receptors come from a human donor with classical Hodgkin lymphoma. The CDR3 runs from the conserved cysteine through the conserved F or W. A D gene is named only where the DNA matches it firmly. The size entry is marked missing in some rows and otherwise reads once, few, many or a size class.

>TRBJ2-1|NA|few|TRBV30
TGTGCCTGGGGCTTGGGGGGCTGGGCCAATGAGCAGTTCTTC
CAWGLGGWANEQFF
>TRBJ2-3|NA|few|TRBV5-1
TGCGCCAGCAGCTTGCGTGGAGATACGCAGTATTTT
CASSLRGDTQYF
>TRBJ2-1|TRBD2|NA|TRBV4-1
TGCGCCAGCAGCCAAGAAGAGACTAGCAAAAATGAGCAGTTCTTC
CASSQEETSKNEQFF
>TRBJ1-2|NA|NA|TRBV6-6
TGTGCCAGCAGTTACCCGGCGGAGGGACCCTATGGCTACACCTTC
CASSYPAEGPYGYTF
>TRBJ1-3|NA|NA|TRBV29-1
TGCAGCGCCTCAGACAGGACGGACACCATATATTTT
CSASDRTDTIYF
>TRBJ2-7|NA|NA|TRBV6-5
TGTGCCAGCAGTTACCCGGGAAGCGAGCAGTACTTC
CASSYPGSEQYF
>TRBJ2-5|NA|NA|TRBV28
TGTGCCAGCAGTGATAGTAAGAGGGAAGAGACCCAGTACTTC
CASSDSKREETQYF
>TRBJ2-5|NA|NA|TRBV5-1
TGCGCCAGCAGCTTGGCCGGCAGGGGGGAAGAGACCCAGTACTTC
CASSLAGRGEETQYF
>TRBJ2-3|TRBD2|once|TRBV4-1
TGCGCCAGCAGCCAAAGGAGTAGGACTAGCGGGGGGGACGTCACAGATACGCAGTATTTT
CASSQRSRTSGGDVTDTQYF
>TRBJ1-2|NA|NA|TRBV4-1
TGCGCCAGCAGCCATGCTGGGGATGGCTACACCTTC
CASSHAGDGYTF
>TRBJ2-1|NA|NA|TRBV21-1
TGTCGGTGGGGACAGCACTACAATGAGCAGTTCTTC
CRWGQHYNEQFF
>TRBJ2-7|NA|NA|TRBV29-1
TGCAGCGTTGTCGGACGGAGCTCCTACGAGCAGTACTTC
CSVVGRSSYEQYF
>TRBJ2-7|TRBD1|NA|TRBV29-1
TGCAGCGTTGAAGATCCATTCTCGGGACAGGGGAGCTCCTACGAGCAGTACTTC
CSVEDPFSGQGSSYEQYF
>TRBJ1-2|NA|NA|TRBV28
TGTGCCAGCAGCCGCCTAGGGGGTTCTGGCTACACCTTC
CASSRLGGSGYTF
>TRBJ1-5|NA|few|TRBV23-1
TGCGCCAGCAGTCATCGGAATCAGCCCCAGCATTTT
CASSHRNQPQHF
>TRBJ2-7|TRBD2|NA|TRBV9
TGTGCCAGCAGCGCGACTAGCGGAACCTACGAGCAGTACTTC
CASSATSGTYEQYF
>TRBJ1-1|NA|few|TRBV19
TGTGCCAGTAGTCAGGGGCTACTATCTGAAGCTTTCTTT
CASSQGLLSEAFF
>TRBJ2-1|TRBD2|NA|TRBV12-5
TGTGCTAGTGGTACCCCGGGGGGGAAGACCTACAATGAGCAGTTCTTC
CASGTPGGKTYNEQFF
>TRBJ2-5|NA|NA|TRBV18
TGTGCCAGCTCACGGGACCGCCAAGAGACCCAGTACTTC
CASSRDRQETQYF
>TRBJ1-2|TRBD1|NA|TRBV5-1
TGCGCCAGCAGCTTGGATCCCTTCAGGGGGCGAGGCTACACCTTC
CASSLDPFRGRGYTF
>TRBJ1-5|TRBD1|NA|TRBV6-5
TGTGCCAGCAGTCCTCGGACAGGGCGTCAGCCCCAGCATTTT
CASSPRTGRQPQHF
>TRBJ1-2|NA|NA|TRBV7-9
TGTGCCAGCAGGGGATTAACAGGATTGAACTATGGCTACACCTTC
CASRGLTGLNYGYTF
>TRBJ2-3|NA|NA|TRBV7-9
TGTGCCAGCAGCTTAGGGTCCCCGGATACGCAGTATTTT
CASSLGSPDTQYF
>TRBJ2-1|NA|few|TRBV10-3
TGTGCCATCAGTGAGTCTCAGGAAAGCTCCTACAATGAGCAGTTCTTC
CAISESQESSYNEQFF
>TRBJ1-2|TRBD1|NA|TRBV7-9
TGTGCCAGCAGCCCCAGGACAGGGGGCATGGGTGGCTACACCTTC
CASSPRTGGMGGYTF
>TRBJ2-1|TRBD2|NA|TRBV11-2
TGTGCCAGCAGCTTAGTCCCACCGGGAGTAGCGGGGGGGAATGAGCAGTTCTTC
CASSLVPPGVAGGNEQFF
>TRBJ2-7|TRBD2|NA|TRBV5-6
TGTGCCAGCAGCTGGGGGACTAGCGCTTCCTACGAGCAGTACTTC
CASSWGTSASYEQYF
>TRBJ2-5|TRBD2|NA|TRBV10-1
TGCGCCAGCCCGGGGGAGGGCGGGGGGGCCGCAGAGACCCAGTACTTC
CASPGEGGGAAETQYF
>TRBJ2-5|NA|NA|TRBV6-5
TGTGCCAGCAGGGAGGTAAAAGAGACCCAGTACTTC
CASREVKETQYF
>TRBJ1-5|TRBD1|NA|TRBV10-3
TGTGCCAGCAGTTTCAGGGGGTTCAATCAGCCCCAGCATTTT
CASSFRGFNQPQHF
>TRBJ1-1|NA|NA|TRBV27
TGTGCCAGCAGTTTATCGATCCTGAACACTGAAGCTTTCTTT
CASSLSILNTEAFF
>TRBJ2-7|NA|once|TRBV19
TGTGCCAGTAGTATTGCCCTCCTGGGCCCCTACGAGCAGTACTTC
CASSIALLGPYEQYF
>TRBJ2-1|NA|once|TRBV19
TGTGCCAGTAGTTGGGGCTCCCGATACATTTCCTACAATGAGCAGTTCTTC
CASSWGSRYISYNEQFF
>TRBJ1-4|TRBD1|NA|TRBV11-2
TGTGCCAGCAGCTTTGGGACAGGCCTTGCAACTAATGAAAAACTGTTTTTT
CASSFGTGLATNEKLFF
>TRBJ2-7|NA|NA|TRBV28
TGTGCCAGCAGCTCCCCGGGACCCACCTCCTACGAGCAGTACTTC
CASSSPGPTSYEQYF
>TRBJ1-1|NA|NA|TRBV28
TGTGCCAGCAGGCCCGATATAGGGACGGGGAACACTGAAGCTTTCTTT
CASRPDIGTGNTEAFF
>TRBJ2-1|NA|NA|TRBV15
TGTGCCACCAGCATCAGAGCGGCCAGCTCCTACAATGAGCAGTTCTTC
CATSIRAASSYNEQFF
>TRBJ2-5|NA|NA|TRBV14
TGTGCCAGCAGCCCGATCGTAACCGCGACGGGAAAGACCCAGTACTTC
CASSPIVTATGKTQYF
>TRBJ2-1|NA|once|TRBV29-1
TGCAGCGTTCCCTCCGAGGGCGGGCAGTTCTTC
CSVPSEGGQFF
>TRBJ1-1|NA|NA|TRBV19
TGTGCCAGTAGTATATGGGGGTCGAACACTGAAGCTTTCTTT
CASSIWGSNTEAFF